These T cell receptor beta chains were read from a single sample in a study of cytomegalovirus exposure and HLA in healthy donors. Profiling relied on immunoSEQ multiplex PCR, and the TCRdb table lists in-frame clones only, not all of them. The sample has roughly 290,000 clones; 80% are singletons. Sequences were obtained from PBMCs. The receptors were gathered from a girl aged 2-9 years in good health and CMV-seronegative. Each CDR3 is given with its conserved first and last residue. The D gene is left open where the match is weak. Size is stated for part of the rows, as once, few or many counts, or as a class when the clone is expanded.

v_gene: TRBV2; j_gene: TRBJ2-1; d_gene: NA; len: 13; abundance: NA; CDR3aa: CASSPLRGNEQFF
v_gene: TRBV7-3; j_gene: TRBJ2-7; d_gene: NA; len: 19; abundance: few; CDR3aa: CASSLWRLRLAEGPYEQYF
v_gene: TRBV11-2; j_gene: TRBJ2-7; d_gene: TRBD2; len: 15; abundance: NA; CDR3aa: CASSLRRGGSYEQYF
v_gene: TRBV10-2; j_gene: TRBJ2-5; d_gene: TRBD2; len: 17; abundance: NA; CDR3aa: CASSEQTSGRGEETQYF
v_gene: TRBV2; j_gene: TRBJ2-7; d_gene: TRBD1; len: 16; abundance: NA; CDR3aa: CASSDPEDRISYEQYF
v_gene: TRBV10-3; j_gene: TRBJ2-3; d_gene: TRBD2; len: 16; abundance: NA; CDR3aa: CAISTGLAGGTDTQYF
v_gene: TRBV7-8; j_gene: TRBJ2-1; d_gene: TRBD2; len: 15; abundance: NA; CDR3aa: CASSPSGGSYNEQFF
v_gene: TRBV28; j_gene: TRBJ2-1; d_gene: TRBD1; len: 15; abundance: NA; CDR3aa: CASRAGTGVVNEQFF
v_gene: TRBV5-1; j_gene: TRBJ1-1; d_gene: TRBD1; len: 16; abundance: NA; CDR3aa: CASSLDPQGMNTEAFF
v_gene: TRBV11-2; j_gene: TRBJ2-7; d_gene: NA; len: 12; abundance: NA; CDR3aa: CASSLVYYEQYF
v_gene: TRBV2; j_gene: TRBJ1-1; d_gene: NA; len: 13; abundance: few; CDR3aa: CASKGWRNTEAFF
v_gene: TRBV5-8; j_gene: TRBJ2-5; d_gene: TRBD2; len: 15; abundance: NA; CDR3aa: CASSQGLAGRETQYF
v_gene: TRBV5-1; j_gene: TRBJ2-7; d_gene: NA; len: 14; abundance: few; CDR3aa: CASSMGHSSYEQYF
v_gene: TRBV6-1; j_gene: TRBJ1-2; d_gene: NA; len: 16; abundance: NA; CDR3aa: CASSEFISGTYYGYTF
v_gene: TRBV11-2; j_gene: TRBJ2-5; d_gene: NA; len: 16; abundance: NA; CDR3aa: CASGGGLGTRRETQYF
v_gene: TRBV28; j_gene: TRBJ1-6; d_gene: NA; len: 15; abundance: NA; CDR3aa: CASSRRSSYNSPLHF
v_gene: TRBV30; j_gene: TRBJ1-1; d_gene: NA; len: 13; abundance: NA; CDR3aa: CAWRNYEGTEAFF
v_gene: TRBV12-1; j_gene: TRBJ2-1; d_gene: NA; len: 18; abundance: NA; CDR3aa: CASSFSGKRESSYNEQFF
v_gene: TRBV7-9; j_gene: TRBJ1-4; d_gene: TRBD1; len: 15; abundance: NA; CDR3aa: CASSLGQSTNEKLFF
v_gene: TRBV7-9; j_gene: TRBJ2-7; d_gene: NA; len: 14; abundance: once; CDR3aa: CASSPQKSHYEQYF
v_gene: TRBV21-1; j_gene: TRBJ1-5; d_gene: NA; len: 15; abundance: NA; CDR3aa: CASRLPRQKHQPQHF
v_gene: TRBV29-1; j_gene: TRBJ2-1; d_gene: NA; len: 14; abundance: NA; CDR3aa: CSATLISSYNEQFF
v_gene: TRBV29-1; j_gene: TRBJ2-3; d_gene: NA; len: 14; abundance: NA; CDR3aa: CSVVHWGGTDTQYF
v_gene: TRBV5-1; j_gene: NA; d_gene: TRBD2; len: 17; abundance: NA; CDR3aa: CASSLPAAGTSAYEQYF
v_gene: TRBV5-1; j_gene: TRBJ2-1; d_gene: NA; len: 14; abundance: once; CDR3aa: CASSLIQGYNEQFF
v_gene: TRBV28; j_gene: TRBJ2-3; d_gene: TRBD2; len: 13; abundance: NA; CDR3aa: CASSLSEREAQYF
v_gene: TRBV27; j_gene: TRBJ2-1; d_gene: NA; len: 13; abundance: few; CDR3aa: CASSLNGEAEQFF
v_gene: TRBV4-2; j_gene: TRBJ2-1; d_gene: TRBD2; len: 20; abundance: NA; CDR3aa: CASSQARPIRTSGRSDEQFF
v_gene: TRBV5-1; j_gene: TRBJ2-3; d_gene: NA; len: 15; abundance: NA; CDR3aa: CASSSRGSRTDTQYF
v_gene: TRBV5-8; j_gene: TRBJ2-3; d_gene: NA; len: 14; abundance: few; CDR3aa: CASSLVRSTDTQYF
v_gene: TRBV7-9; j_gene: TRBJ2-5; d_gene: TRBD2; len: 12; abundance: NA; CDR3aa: CASSLVAGGPHF
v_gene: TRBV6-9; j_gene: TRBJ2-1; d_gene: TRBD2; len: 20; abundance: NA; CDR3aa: CASSYSKAGGIFCSYNEQFF
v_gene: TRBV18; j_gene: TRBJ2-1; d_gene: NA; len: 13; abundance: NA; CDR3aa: CASSAQEHNEQFF
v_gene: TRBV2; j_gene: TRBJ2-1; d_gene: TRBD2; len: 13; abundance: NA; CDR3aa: CAIGASGPNEQFF
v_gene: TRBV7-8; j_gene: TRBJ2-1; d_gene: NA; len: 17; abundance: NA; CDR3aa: CASSLVTQAARYNEQFF
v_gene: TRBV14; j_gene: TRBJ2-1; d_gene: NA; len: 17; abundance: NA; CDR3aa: CASSLGPDSASYNEQFF
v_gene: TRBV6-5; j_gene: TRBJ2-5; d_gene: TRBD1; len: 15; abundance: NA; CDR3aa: CASSFLGQGGETQYF
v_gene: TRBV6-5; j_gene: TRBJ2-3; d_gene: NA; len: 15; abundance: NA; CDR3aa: CARGLFGHPTDTQYF
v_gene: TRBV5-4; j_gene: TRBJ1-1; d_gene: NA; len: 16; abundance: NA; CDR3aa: CASSLTGKTGNTEAFF
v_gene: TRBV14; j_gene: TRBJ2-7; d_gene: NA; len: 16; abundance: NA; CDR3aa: CASSQSLVPSSYEQYF
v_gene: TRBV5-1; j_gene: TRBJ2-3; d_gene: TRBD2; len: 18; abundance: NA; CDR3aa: CASRGLAPLESRSDTQYF
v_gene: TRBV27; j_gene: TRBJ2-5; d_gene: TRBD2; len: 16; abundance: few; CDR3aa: CASKTVAGAHQETQYF
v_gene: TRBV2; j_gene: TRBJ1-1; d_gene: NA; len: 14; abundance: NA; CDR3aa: CASRPGRWNTEAFF
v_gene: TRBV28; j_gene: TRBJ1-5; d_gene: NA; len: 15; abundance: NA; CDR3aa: CASSWAGNSNQPQHF
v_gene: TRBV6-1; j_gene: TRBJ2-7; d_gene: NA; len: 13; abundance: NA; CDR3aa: CASSETVHYEQYF
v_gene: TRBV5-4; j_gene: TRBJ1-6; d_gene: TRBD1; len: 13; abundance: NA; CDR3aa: CASRGTGDSPLHF
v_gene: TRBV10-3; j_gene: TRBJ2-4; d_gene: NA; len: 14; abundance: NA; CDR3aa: CAIATDLAKNIQYF